The 6 T cell receptor beta chains below come from one sample, sequenced in a study of regulatory T cells in long-lasting Graves disease. In building TCR beta libraries, iRepertoire HTBI primers were used together with Arm-PCR of CDR3 regions. TCRdb analysed the multiplex PCR reads with MiXCR anew, one entry per CDR3 protein. Of hundreds of thousands of distinct CDR3 sequences listed, about a sixth are singletons. The time point denotes: newly diagnosed GD, antithyroid drugs for less than 3 months. The TCR library was made from RNA extracted from PBMCs. The sample was also linked to a second study, of T cells in Graves' hyperthyroidism and ophthalmopathy.

The sample was peripheral blood mononuclear cells (PBMCs), taken at new diagnosis, from a patient treated with antithyroid drugs. These receptors were collected from a man aged 40-55 years with Graves disease.

This clonotype was counted a few times. This rearrangement joins TRBV3-1 to TRBJ2-2; TRBD2 aligns across 10 bases. The CDR3 covers 16 residues. Germline V gene lookup returns CDR1 LGHDT and CDR2 YNNKEL (reference sequence). The ends lost 4 bases at V and 5 bases at J; junction bases unmatched: 7. The CDR3 region has the DNA TGTGCCAGCAGCCTCAAGCGGGGGGGTTATACCGGGGAGCTGTTTTTT. It codes for CASSLKRGGYTGELFF.

The chain is built from TRBV5-8 and TRBJ2-7; 10 nucleotides match TRBD2. The V and J ends lost 2 bases and 0 bases, in that order; junction bases with no gene match: 5. In germline, CDR1 is SGHTS, CDR2 YDEGEE. The length of the CDR3 is 16 residues. The CDR3 region is CASSFRLAGASYEQYF. The CDR3 DNA sequence: TGTGCCAGCAGCTTTCGGCTAGCGGGGGCCTCCTACGAGCAGTACTTC.

The chain links TRBV24-1 to TRBJ1-2; D uncertain. This CDR3 region has 12 residues. V was trimmed by 2 bases and J by 6 bases, leaving 6 bases between them. From germline, CDR1 is KGHDR and CDR2 SFDVKD. CDR3 bases: TGTGCCACCAGTGATTCCCGCGATGGCTACACCTTC. Translating gives CATSDSRDGYTF.

The chain combines TRBV19 with TRBJ2-2; 7 nucleotides agree with TRBD1. Germline V gives CDR1 LNHDA, CDR2 SQIVND (reference sequence). The CDR3 is 17 amino acids. V was pared by 5 bases and J by 7 bases, with 16 bases of the junction left unmatched. CDR3 region: CASSRLRDSFFGGELFF. The CDR3 DNA reads as TGTGCCAGTAGTCGCCTTAGGGACAGCTTTTTTGGCGGGGAGCTGTTTTTT.

The chain carries TRBV7-9 and TRBJ2-7; the D gene is possibly TRBD2 (6 bases). Germline CDR1 reads SEHNR; CDR2 reads FQNEAQ (reference sequence). V lost 3 bases to trimming and J lost 5 bases, with 14 bases between them. This CDR3 contains 14 residues. Written as DNA, the CDR3 is TGTGCCAGCAGCTTCGGGGGAGCGGGCGACGAGCAGTACTTC. This gives the protein CASSFGGAGDEQYF.

The chain couples TRBV9 to TRBJ1-1, with 7 bases lining up with TRBD2. Matching the DNA end better, TRBJ2-3 makes the J call doubtful. The germline CDR1 and CDR2 sequences are SGDLS and YYNGEE. There are 15 residues in the CDR3. For the CDR3, the DNA is TGTGCCAGCAGCGTAGAAGAGCGGGGTCATGATACGCAGTATTTT. Amino acid sequence: CASSVEERGHDTQYF.